This T cell receptor beta chain was recovered during a study of blood T cell repertoires in COVID-19. Generated by immunoSEQ multiplex PCR, the TCRdb table keeps only in-frame clones and is missing some. The data show about 160,000 clones, with 85% to 90% seen just once and 6.5% to 8.5% held by the top ten. The sequencing sample was made of PBMCs or T cells enriched from blood (not recorded which). This receptor was obtained from a woman between 50 and 59 years old who had recovered from COVID-19.

In nucleotides, the CDR3 is TGTGCCAGCAGCTTAGGCTACAGGGGGACGAGCACAGATACGCAGTATTTT. Translated: CASSLGYRGTSTDTQYF. The chain employs TRBV11-3 and TRBJ2-3, with 8 bases identical to TRBD1. V lost 1 base to trimming and J lost 0 bases; unmatched junction nucleotides: 6. The germline V gene encodes CDR1 SGHNT and CDR2 YENEEA. This CDR3 is 17 amino acids long. Filled out from reference TRBV11-3 and TRBJ2-3, the complete variable domain reads EAGVVQSPRYKIIEKKQPVAFWCNPISGHNTLYWYLQNLGQGPELLIRYENEEAVDDSQLPKDRFSAERLKGVDSTLKIQPAELGDSAVYLCASSLGYRGTSTDTQYFGPGTRLTVL.